Listed below are T cell receptor beta chains from one sample, sequenced in a study of blood T cell repertoires in COVID-19. The data were produced by immunoSEQ multiplex PCR, yet TCRdb's version contains in-frame clones alone and is incomplete. The table shows some 150,000 clones, with 75% to 90% occurring only once. Sample: peripheral blood. All receptors come from a human donor in a cohort sampled during active COVID-19. CDR3s include the opening cysteine and the closing phenylalanine or tryptophan. The D gene is left open where the match is weak. Clone sizes are given selectively: once, few, many, or a class where the clone is expanded.

TRBJ2-1	-	TRBV19	-	TGTGCCAGTAGGGCGGGTGCGGGCCTCAATGAGCAGTTCTTC	CASRAGAGLNEQFF
TRBJ1-1	few	TRBV7-9	-	TGTGCCAGCAGCTTAGCAGTAGGGGAGGACACTGAAGCTTTCTTT	CASSLAVGEDTEAFF
TRBJ2-2	-	TRBV2	-	TGTGCCAGCAGTGAACGCGGGGGCACGAACACCGGGGAGCTGTTTTTT	CASSERGGTNTGELFF
TRBJ1-2	-	TRBV29-1	TRBD1	TGCAGCGTCGTCGCGGGACAGGGGGCTGCCACCTTC	CSVVAGQGAATF
TRBJ1-2	medium-sized	TRBV2	-	TGTGCCAGCAGACCAAAGGGGCAGGCTGGGAACTATGGCTACACCTTC	CASRPKGQAGNYGYTF
TRBJ2-1	once	TRBV9	TRBD1	TGTGCCAGCAGCCTGTCGGACAGGCCCGTTCTGGGATACAAATACAGCTCCTACAATGAGCAGTTCTTC	CASSLSDRPVLGYKYSSYNEQFF
TRBJ2-6	-	TRBV7-3	-	TGTGCCAGCAGCTCCCTTGGCGGGGCCAACGTCCTGACTTTC	CASSSLGGANVLTF
TRBJ1-5	-	TRBV19	-	TGTGCCAGTAGTACCACCACGGGGGGCCGGAATCAGCCCCAGCATTTT	CASSTTTGGRNQPQHF
TRBJ1-2	-	TRBV7-2	-	TGTGCCAGCAGCTCCGGGGGGGCAGGGCCTTATGGCTACACCTTC	CASSSGGAGPYGYTF
TRBJ1-1	once	TRBV27	TRBD1	TGTGCCAGCTCCCTAGGGACAGGGGTTATGAACACTGAAGCTTTCTTT	CASSLGTGVMNTEAFF
TRBJ2-6	-	TRBV27	-	TGTGCCAGCAGTTTATGGCAGGGGTTTGGGGCCAACGTCCTGACTTTC	CASSLWQGFGANVLTF
TRBJ1-6	-	TRBV3-1/TRBV3-2	-	TGTGCCAGCAACAGGGACAATTCACCCCTCCACTTT	CASNRDNSPLHF
TRBJ1-6	-	TRBV5-1	-	TGCGCCAGCAGCTTGGGGGGGGTGCCCTATAATTCACCCCTCCACTTT	CASSLGGVPYNSPLHF
TRBJ2-5	-	TRBV3-1/TRBV3-2	TRBD1	TGTGCCAGCAGCCATCCCCCGGACAGGACAGAGACCCAGTACTTC	CASSHPPDRTETQYF
TRBJ1-5	few	TRBV6-5	-	TGTGCCAGCAGCGACAAATATAGCAATCAGCCCCAGCATTTT	CASSDKYSNQPQHF
TRBJ2-5	-	TRBV5-4	TRBD2	TGTGCCAGCAGCGAGGAGGGTGCCGGGGGGGCTAGGGAGACCCAGTACTTC	CASSEEGAGGARETQYF
TRBJ1-2	-	TRBV24-1	-	TGTGCCACCAGTGCGGGGGGCCAGGAGGGGGGCTACACCTTC	CATSAGGQEGGYTF
TRBJ2-1	-	TRBV5-8	TRBD2	TGTGCCAGCAGCCCCCGACTAGCGGGAGGGCAGGTTGAGCAGTTCTTC	CASSPRLAGGQVEQFF
TRBJ1-1	-	TRBV9	TRBD1	TGTGCCAGCAGCGTACAGACAGGACAGGTCACTGAAGCTTTCTTT	CASSVQTGQVTEAFF
TRBJ2-2	-	TRBV7-3	-	TGTGCCAGCAGCCGAGAGGGGGTTCGAAACACCGGGGAGCTGTTTTTT	CASSREGVRNTGELFF
TRBJ1-2	few	TRBV7-9	-	TGTGCCAGCAGCAGTACAGCTTATGGCTACACCTTC	CASSSTAYGYTF
TRBJ1-1	-	TRBV9	-	TGTGCCAGCAGTGAATTTGGAGAGGACACTGAAGCTTTCTTT	CASSEFGEDTEAFF
TRBJ1-2	-	TRBV28	TRBD1	TGTGCCAGCAGGGATAATTCGGGACAGGGGGCTAATTATGGCTACACCTTC	CASRDNSGQGANYGYTF
TRBJ1-1	-	TRBV28	-	TGTGCCAGCAAGGAGTCCAGGGAGGGCACTGAAGCTTTCTTT	CASKESREGTEAFF
TRBJ1-2	-	TRBV6-5	TRBD1	TGTGCCAGCAGTTACGGACAGGGGGCGAGGTATGGCTACACCTTC	CASSYGQGARYGYTF
TRBJ1-1	once	TRBV7-9	-	TGTGCCAGCAGCTCCGTCACTGAAGCTTTCTTT	CASSSVTEAFF
TRBJ2-2	-	TRBV19	TRBD2	TGTGCCAGTAGTTCCAGACTAGCGGCCCACACCGGGGAGCTGTTTTTT	CASSSRLAAHTGELFF
TRBJ2-1	-	TRBV3-1/TRBV3-2	-	TGTGCCAGCAGCCACCTCCAGGGGTACAATGAGCAGTTCTTC	CASSHLQGYNEQFF
TRBJ2-1	-	TRBV18	-	TGTGCCAGCTCACCACCGGGTGGGAGTCCTTTCAATGAGCAGTTCTTC	CASSPPGGSPFNEQFF
TRBJ2-1	-	TRBV28	-	TGTGCCAGCAGGCGGGTTCACAATGAGCAGTTCTTC	CASRRVHNEQFF
TRBJ2-4	-	TRBV2	-	TGTGCCAGCAGTGGGGACACCCTAGCCAAAAACATTCAGTACTTC	CASSGDTLAKNIQYF
TRBJ1-1	few	TRBV3-1/TRBV3-2	-	TGTGCCAGCAGCCCAGCGGGGATGAACACTGAAGCTTTCTTT	CASSPAGMNTEAFF
TRBJ2-3	-	TRBV5-1	TRBD2	TGCGCCAGCAGCTTGACCGGGACTAGCGGCGGCATGGATACGCAGTATTTT	CASSLTGTSGGMDTQYF
TRBJ1-1	-	TRBV7-3	TRBD1	TGTGCCAGCAGCCTAGGGGGCCCGGGGAACACTGAAGCTTTCTTT	CASSLGGPGNTEAFF
TRBJ1-1	few	TRBV28	TRBD1	TGTGCCAGCAGTTTATTGGGACAGGAGAACACTGAAGCTTTCTTT	CASSLLGQENTEAFF
TRBJ2-3	-	TRBV19	-	TGTGCCACCAGTAGCAGCACTTACACAGATACGCAGTATTTT	CATSSSTYTDTQYF
TRBJ1-2	few	TRBV19	-	TGTGCCAGTAGTATACAGACAGACTATGGCTACACCTTC	CASSIQTDYGYTF
TRBJ2-1	-	TRBV19	TRBD1	TGTGCCAGTAGTTATGGACAGGGTGATTACAATGAGCAGTTCTTC	CASSYGQGDYNEQFF
TRBJ1-5	-	TRBV4-1	TRBD1	TGCGCCAGCAGCCAAGGACCGGGACAGGGTAGTAGCAATCAGCCCCAGCATTTT	CASSQGPGQGSSNQPQHF
TRBJ1-4	-	TRBV29-1	-	TGCAGCGTTGACGTAGGTCCCGCAGGTCGGAATGAAAAACTGTTTTTT	CSVDVGPAGRNEKLFF
TRBJ2-2	-	TRBV3-1/TRBV3-2	TRBD1	TGTGCCAGCAGCCCTACGGGACAGGGGACCACCGGGGAGCTGTTTTTT	CASSPTGQGTTGELFF
TRBJ2-2	-	TRBV5-1	TRBD1	TGCGCCAGCGGGCTCACAGGGGGCACCGGGGAGCTGTTTTTT	CASGLTGGTGELFF
TRBJ2-1	-	TRBV24-1	-	TGTGCCACCAGTGACGCAGGGGATTCGTCCTACAATGAGCAGTTCTTC	CATSDAGDSSYNEQFF
TRBJ2-1	-	TRBV23-1	-	TGCGCCAGCAGTCAACAGTTGGTTGAGCAGTTCTTC	CASSQQLVEQFF
TRBJ1-4	-	TRBV3-1/TRBV3-2	-	TGTGCCAGCAGCCAATCTGGGAGCCTGGATGAAAAACTGTTTTTT	CASSQSGSLDEKLFF
TRBJ2-5	-	TRBV5-1	TRBD2	TGCGCCAGCAGCTTGACTGCGGGGGAGCAAGAGACCCAGTACTTC	CASSLTAGEQETQYF
TRBJ2-2	-	TRBV5-1	-	TGCGCCAGCAGCTTGGACAGGCCGAACACCGGGGAGCTGTTTTTT	CASSLDRPNTGELFF